Listed here are 22 T cell receptor beta chains from one sample, sequenced in a study of blood T cell repertoires in COVID-19. Sequencing used immunoSEQ multiplex PCR; TCRdb keeps in-frame clones, though not all of them. Among some 300,000 clones listed, roughly 88% were seen once. Material for sequencing was peripheral blood. These receptor sequences come from a woman between 25 and 40 years old who had recovered from COVID-19.

This clone was seen more than once but under ten times. The chain is built from TRBV19 and TRBJ1-2, with 10 nucleotides matching TRBD1. This CDR3 contains 15 residues. Germline V gene sequence: CDR1 LNHDA, CDR2 SQIVND (reference sequence). V dropped 9 bases and J dropped 4; count of bases not matched to a gene: 11. The CDR3 protein is CASTQGTGVGYGYTF. CDR3 coding DNA: TGTGCCAGCACCCAGGGGACAGGGGTAGGCTATGGCTACACCTTC.

CDR3 nucleotide sequence: TGTGCCAGCTCACCACCGTCCAAAATGTTTGAAGCTTTCTTT. Amino acid sequence: CASSPPSKMFEAFF. V usage is TRBV18 and J usage is TRBJ1-1; D unresolved. The CDR3 spans 14 residues. CDR1 KGHSH and CDR2 LQKENI come from the germline V gene. The V end was cut by 0 bases, the J end by 7 bases, with 12 bases between. Full variable domain (remainder filled in from reference TRBV18 and TRBJ1-1): NAGVMQNPRHLVRRRGQEARLRCSPMKGHSHVYWYRQLPEEGLKFMVYLQKENIIDESGMPKERFSAEFPKEGPSILRIQQVVRGDSAAYFCASSPPSKMFEAFFGQGTRLTVV.

The genes are TRBV7-7 and TRBJ1-1; tentatively, D is TRBD1 (6 bases). Germline V lookup: CDR1 SSHAT, CDR2 FNYEAQ (reference sequence). V was shortened by 4 bases and J by 3 bases, with 9 bases between the two germline ends. The CDR3 runs 13 residues. The CDR3 nucleotides read TGTGCCAGCAGCTACAGGGTTGACACTGAAGCTTTCTTT. It specifies CASSYRVDTEAFF.

This clone was seen a few times. This chain uses TRBV19 with TRBJ2-1, with 11 bases lining up with TRBD2. Unmatched junction bases numbered 6, after V lost 4 bases and J lost 4 bases. This CDR3 spans 16 amino acids. Germline V lookup: CDR1 LNHDA, CDR2 SQIVND (reference sequence). The CDR3 DNA reads as TGTGCCAGTAGTACATTAGCGGGGGGGCCGTACAATGAGCAGTTCTTC. Translating gives CASSTLAGGPYNEQFF.

This chain links TRBV6-5 with TRBJ2-1, with 10 bases lining up with TRBD2. The junction had 7 bases not matched to a gene; V was cut back by 10 bases and J by 10 bases. Germline values: CDR1 MNHEY, CDR2 SVGAGI. The CDR3 runs 12 residues. DNA of the CDR3: TGTGCCACCAGCGGGGGGGCCATCGAGCAGTTCTTC. It is translated as CATSGGAIEQFF.

This rearrangement joins TRBV6-1 to TRBJ1-5; a possible D gene is TRBD1 (5 bases). V was pared by 3 bases and J by 1 base, with 10 bases between. The CDR3 spans 15 residues. Germline values: CDR1 MNHNS, CDR2 SASEGT. This chain's CDR3 is CASSDVGGSNQPQHF. The CDR3 DNA follows: TGTGCCAGCAGTGACGTTGGGGGGAGCAATCAGCCCCAGCATTTT.

The CDR3 bases are TGTGCCAGCAGCTTAGTAAGACAGGGTGGTTCACCCCTCCACTTT. It codes for CASSLVRQGGSPLHF. The chain links TRBV7-2 to TRBJ1-6; 7 nucleotides align to TRBD1. Trimming removed 1 base from V and 9 bases from J; junction bases left unmatched: 6. Germline V lookup: CDR1 SGHTA, CDR2 FQGNSA. The length of the CDR3 is 15 residues. The full variable domain, with the rest looked up from reference TRBV7-2 and TRBJ1-6, is GAGVSQSPSNKVTEKGKDVELRCDPISGHTALYWYRQSLGQGLEFLIYFQGNSAPDKSGLPSDRFSAERTGGSVSTLTIQRTQQEDSAVYLCASSLVRQGGSPLHFGNGTRLTVT.

The chain is built from TRBV5-4 and TRBJ2-2, with a tentative D call TRBD2 (6 bases). V was cut by 4 bases and J by 4 bases, with 14 bases left in between. The CDR3 spans 15 residues. CDR1 is SGHNT, CDR2 YYREEE, per germline (reference sequence). The CDR3 DNA reads TGTGCCAGCAGCCTTGGGGGGACGGGCACCGGGGAGCTGTTTTTT. The encoded protein is CASSLGGTGTGELFF.

The V gene is TRBV7-8, the J gene TRBJ2-7, with 14 bases that match TRBD2. Germline CDR1 SGHVS, CDR2 FQNEAQ. The ends lost 5 bases at V and 2 bases at J; junction bases unmatched: 2. This CDR3 has 15 amino acids. The CDR3 DNA follows: TGTGCCAGCAGCCGGACTAGCGGGGGGCCCTACGAGCAGTACTTC. It translates to CASSRTSGGPYEQYF.

The rearrangement uses TRBV28 and TRBJ1-4, with 10 bases that match TRBD1. The CDR3 loop spans 15 amino acids. Germline V gene data show CDR1 as MDHEN and CDR2 as SYDVKM. J was trimmed by 7 bases and V by 7 bases; bases with no gene match: 9. For the CDR3, the DNA is TGTGCCAGCAAAACACCCAGACAGGGGGCTGAAAAACTGTTTTTT. Its translation: CASKTPRQGAEKLFF.

In DNA, the CDR3 is TGTGCCACCAGCAGCCCGGGACAGCTCCTTAGCTATGGCTACACCTTC. It translates to CATSSPGQLLSYGYTF. The chain links TRBV15 to TRBJ1-2, with 7 bases identical to TRBD1. V gave up 3 bases and J gave up 4 bases; unmatched junction bases: 11. The length of the CDR3 is 16 residues. Germline assignment: CDR1 LNHNV and CDR2 YYDKDF (reference sequence).

This clone was detected once. The genes are TRBV5-1 and TRBJ2-3, with TRBD2 matching 7 bases. V trimming: 4 bases; J trimming: 3 bases; junction bases outside the gene matches: 8. The CDR3 covers 15 residues. Germline V gene data show CDR1 as SGHRS and CDR2 as YFSETQ. DNA of the CDR3: TGCGCCAGCAGCCTGGGACGGGGGGTAACAGATACGCAGTATTTT. Translating gives CASSLGRGVTDTQYF.

The gene calls are TRBV6-2 or TRBV6-3 and TRBJ1-5; the D is unclear. Per the germline V gene, CDR1 is MNHEY and CDR2 is SVGEGT. This CDR3 has 13 amino acids. Trimming shortened V by 2 bases and J by 2 bases, and 4 bases separated the two germline ends. The CDR3 here is CASSYVGNQPQHF. CDR3 DNA: TGTGCCAGCAGTTACGTAGGCAATCAGCCCCAGCATTTT.

This clone has more than one count but fewer than ten. The chain uses TRBV7-2 and TRBJ2-3; 7 bases are a match to TRBD2. CDR3 length: 14 amino acids. The V segment lost 3 bases and the J segment 1 base; nucleotides outside the gene matches: 1. Germline V lookup: CDR1 SGHTA, CDR2 FQGNSA. Written as DNA, the CDR3 is TGTGCCAGCAGCTTTACTAGCGGCACAGATACGCAGTATTTT. Translating gives CASSFTSGTDTQYF. Full variable domain (missing parts from reference TRBV7-2 and TRBJ2-3): GAGVSQSPSNKVTEKGKDVELRCDPISGHTALYWYRQSLGQGLEFLIYFQGNSAPDKSGLPSDRFSAERTGGSVSTLTIQRTQQEDSAVYLCASSFTSGTDTQYFGPGTRLTVL.

The gene calls are TRBV7-8 and TRBJ2-6; 8 bases fit TRBD1. The germline V gene encodes CDR1 SGHVS and CDR2 FQNEAQ. The trim removed 3 bases at V and 4 bases at J, leaving 5 bases unmatched. The CDR3 is 16 amino acids. The DNA for the CDR3 is TGTGCCAGCAGCTTCCGGACAGGGAGCGGGGCCAACGTCCTGACTTTC. It yields the protein CASSFRTGSGANVLTF.

DNA of the CDR3: TGTGCCAGCAGCTTCGACGAGCAGTACTTC. Amino acids: CASSFDEQYF. The chain has TRBV11-2 and TRBJ2-7; D is unresolved. This CDR3 is 10 amino acids long. Trimming removed 3 bases at V and 5 bases at J, with 2 bases between. Germline V gives CDR1 SGHAT, CDR2 FQNNGV.

The chain employs TRBV20-1 and TRBJ1-4; D is possibly TRBD1 (5 bases). Trimming cost V 3 bases and J 6 bases, with 11 bases left between them. Germline V gives CDR1 DFQATT, CDR2 SNEGSKA (reference sequence). This CDR3 has 13 residues. DNA of the CDR3: TGCAGTGCTAGTCGTCCGGGGGATGAAAAACTGTTTTTT. Translation: CSASRPGDEKLFF.

The sample holds a few counts of this clone. The V and J genes are TRBV15 and TRBJ1-1, with a possible D match to TRBD1 (6 bases). The CDR3 length is 15 residues. Trimming removed 0 bases at V and 3 bases at J, with 11 bases between. CDR1 and CDR2 from the germline V gene are LNHNV and YYDKDF (reference sequence). CDR3 sequence reads: CATSREGAWDTEAFF. CDR3 bases: TGTGCCACCAGCAGAGAGGGGGCTTGGGACACTGAAGCTTTCTTT.

In this sample, this clone turned up a few times. V gene TRBV28 combines with J gene TRBJ1-6; D might be TRBD1 (5 bases). CDR1 is MDHEN and CDR2 is SYDVKM in the germline V gene. The CDR3 sequence is 13 residues long. V was shortened by 7 bases and J by 7 bases, with 11 bases between the two germline ends. CDR3: CASISGGNSPLHF. The DNA for the CDR3 is TGTGCCAGCATTTCGGGGGGAAATTCACCCCTCCACTTT.

This chain links TRBV7-8 with TRBJ2-7; D is unresolved. The CDR3 length is 12 residues. Trimming stripped 1 base from V and 9 bases from J, with 10 bases between. Germline lookup yields CDR1 SGHVS and CDR2 FQNEAQ. CDR3 region: CASSLGPSGQYF. As DNA, the CDR3 is TGTGCCAGCAGCTTAGGTCCGTCCGGGCAGTACTTC.

This clone was picked up a small number of times. The chain combines TRBV2 with TRBJ1-2; D unresolved. V was pared by 4 bases and J by 1 base, with 7 bases between. The CDR3 contains 13 residues. Germline CDR1 SNHLY, CDR2 FYNNEI. The CDR3 region is CASSAQINYGYTF. The DNA of the CDR3 is TGTGCCAGCAGTGCACAGATTAACTATGGCTACACCTTC.

This chain links TRBV4-1 with TRBJ2-2; possibly TRBD1 for D (6 bases). Germline values: CDR1 MGHRA, CDR2 YSYEKL. The CDR3 has 15 residues. Trimming cost V 6 bases and J 5 bases, with 16 bases left between them. The CDR3 sequence: CASRGPLRGTGELFF. The CDR3 nucleotides are TGCGCCAGCAGGGGGCCACTAAGGGGGACCGGGGAGCTGTTTTTT.